Listed here is a single T cell receptor beta chain. Some clones are missing from TCRdb's copy, which holds only in-frame ones; the method was immunoSEQ multiplex PCR. The sample shows 95,000 to 110,000 clones, roughly 87% of them seen only once. The sample originates from a study of blood T cell repertoires in COVID-19. J was trimmed by 7 bases and V by 4 bases; bases with no gene match: 13. The CDR3 is 16 residues long. CDR1 MNHEY and CDR2 SMNVEV come from the germline V gene (reference sequence). V gene TRBV27 combines with J gene TRBJ2-1, with TRBD2 matching over 7 bases. The receptor's source is a human donor in a cohort sampled during active COVID-19. Sequencing was done on a sample of peripheral blood. The CDR3 region has the DNA TGTGCCAGCAGTTCCGCGAGAGGACTAGTTGCGAATGAGCAGTTCTTC. This translates into CASSSARGLVANEQFF.